Described below is a single TCR beta chain sequence and its context. This sample was included in a study of T-cell reconstitution after alpha-beta-depleted transplantation in children. Unique molecular identifiers were incorporated into the prepared TCRbeta library. TCRdb itself ran the PCR reads through MiXCR, one entry per CDR3 protein. The sample has 330,000 or so distinct CDR3 sequences, about 9.4% seen once. The germline V gene has CDR1 LGHDT and CDR2 YNNKEL (reference sequence). The CDR3 is 13 amino acids. Trimming stripped 5 bases from V and 7 bases from J, with 13 bases between. This chain connects TRBV3-1 to TRBJ2-3; D gene unclear. The TCR originated in a boy less than two years old with acute myeloid leukemia, due to receive a stem cell transplant. The material was PBMCs, obtained before TCRalphabeta/CD19-depleted stem cell transplant. The chain's CDR3 is CASSSPLANTQYF. CDR3 DNA: TGTGCCAGCAGCTCGCCTCTCGCGAATACGCAGTATTTT.